The 21 T cell receptor beta chains listed next were all sequenced from one sample in a study of blood T cell repertoires in COVID-19. The method was immunoSEQ multiplex PCR; TCRdb's version includes in-frame clones alone and lacks a portion of them. The sample has around 100,000 clones, 91% seen once; the top ten hold approximately 5.5%. The source material was peripheral blood. Receptor source: a human donor in a cohort sampled during active COVID-19.

This chain links TRBV6-2 or TRBV6-3 with TRBJ2-3; 13 nucleotides align to TRBD2. The CDR3 loop spans 14 amino acids. CDR1 is MNHEY and CDR2 is SVGEGT in the germline V gene. Losses at the gene ends were 5 bases for V and 9 bases for J; bases not matched to a gene: 5. The CDR3 nucleotides are TGTGCCAGCAGTCACGGACTAGCGGGAGTAACGCAGTATTTT. It codes for CASSHGLAGVTQYF.

The chain uses TRBV29-1 and TRBJ1-2; TRBD1 might be the D (5 bases). This CDR3 spans 13 amino acids. CDR1 is SQVTM, CDR2 ANQGSEA, per germline. V was cut by 7 bases and J by 7 bases, with 19 bases left in between. The CDR3 nucleotides are TGCAGCGCCCTGGCCCAGGGATTGGGTGGCTACACCTTC. Amino acids: CSALAQGLGGYTF.

The chain recombines TRBV21-1 with TRBJ2-2; the table's D call, TRBD2, has no DNA check behind it. TRBV21-1 is listed as a pseudogene. The CDR3 loop spans 16 amino acids. The CDR3 here is CASSKACGKNTGELFF. The CDR3 DNA sequence: TGTGCCAGCAGCAAAGCTTGCGGGAAAAACACCGGGGAGCTGTTTTTT.

The V call is TRBV30, the J call TRBJ2-5; 14 bases agree with TRBD2. CDR1 and CDR2 (germline): GTSNPN, SVGIG (reference sequence). This CDR3 has 17 residues. After removal of 1 base from V and 3 bases from J, the junction contained 7 bases not matched to a gene. The CDR3 protein is CAWSASPGLAGEETQYF. Here the CDR3 DNA reads TGTGCCTGGAGTGCAAGCCCGGGACTAGCGGGGGAAGAGACCCAGTACTTC.

The chain has TRBV14 and TRBJ2-7; D ambiguous. Germline lookup yields CDR1 SGHDN and CDR2 FVKESK. Trimming removed 0 bases at V and 5 bases at J, with 14 bases between. The CDR3 contains 15 residues. CDR3 amino acids: CASSQDQTLGDEQYF. The CDR3 DNA follows: TGTGCCAGCAGCCAAGATCAGACCCTAGGAGACGAGCAGTACTTC.

The chain is built from TRBV6-5 and TRBJ2-5; 8 bases align to TRBD1. Looked up from germline, CDR1 is MNHEY and CDR2 is SVGAGI. The V and J ends lost 2 bases and 5 bases, in that order; junction bases with no gene match: 7. The CDR3 covers 15 residues. Written as DNA, the CDR3 is TGTGCCAGCAGTTACAACAGGGGGGCTCGGGAGACCCAGTACTTC. This codes for CASSYNRGARETQYF.

The chain links TRBV30 to TRBJ2-3, with D unresolved. V lost 3 bases, J lost 0 bases, and 7 bases lay in between. Germline values: CDR1 GTSNPN, CDR2 SVGIG (reference sequence). The CDR3 runs to 13 residues. CDR3 in amino acids: CAWRSTSTDTQYF. Here the CDR3 DNA reads TGTGCCTGGAGATCGACTAGCACAGATACGCAGTATTTT.

The V call is TRBV10-2, the J call TRBJ2-7; 8 nucleotides agree with TRBD2. Germline values: CDR1 WSHSY, CDR2 SAAADI. The ends lost 7 bases at V and 7 bases at J; junction bases unmatched: 6. The CDR3 consists of 12 residues. CDR3 loop: CASTRGAGEQYF. The CDR3, as DNA: TGCGCCAGCACGCGGGGGGCGGGGGAGCAGTACTTC.

This chain links TRBV7-8 with TRBJ1-3, with TRBD1 matching 7 bases. V was pared by 2 bases and J by 1 base, with 14 bases of the junction left unmatched. Germline-derived CDR1 and CDR2 are SGHVS and FQNEAQ. The CDR3 length is 19 residues. In nucleotides, the CDR3 is TGTGCCAGCAGCTTAAGGGGGCCTCGAGCGGACAGGTCTGGAAACACCATATATTTT. This encodes CASSLRGPRADRSGNTIYF.

Here the CDR3 reads CASSSLEGSNQPQHF. The CDR3 nucleotides are TGTGCCAGCAGTTCTCTGGAGGGGAGCAATCAGCCCCAGCATTTT. The chain joins TRBV5-5 to TRBJ1-5; TRBD1 is a possible D gene (5 bases). The CDR3 covers 15 residues. V dropped 5 bases and J dropped 1 base, with 13 bases sitting between them. The germline gives CDR1 SGHKS, CDR2 YYEKEE (reference sequence). Supplemented by reference TRBV5-5 and TRBJ1-5, the full variable domain reads DAGVTQSPTHLIKTRGQQVTLRCSPISGHKSVSWYQQVLGQGPQFIFQYYEKEERGRGNFPDRFSARQFPNYSSELNVNALLLGDSALYLCASSSLEGSNQPQHFGDGTRLSIL.

The rearrangement uses TRBV7-3 and TRBJ1-2; TRBD1 is a possible D gene (6 bases). V was clipped by 0 bases and J by 2 bases, with 10 bases between them. The germline gives CDR1 SGHTA, CDR2 FQGTGA. This CDR3 spans 15 amino acids. CDR3 sequence: CASSLTGAENYGYTF. The CDR3 region has the DNA TGTGCCAGCAGCTTAACGGGGGCGGAGAACTATGGCTACACCTTC. Using reference TRBV7-3 and TRBJ1-2 for the parts outside the CDR3, the full variable domain is GAGVSQTPSNKVTEKGKYVELRCDPISGHTALYWYRQSLGQGPEFLIYFQGTGAADDSGLPNDRFFAVRPEGSVSTLKIQRTERGDSAVYLCASSLTGAENYGYTFGSGTRLTVV.

V usage is TRBV7-2 and J usage is TRBJ1-1; D is undetermined. Germline V lookup: CDR1 SGHTA, CDR2 FQGNSA. The V end lost 3 bases, the J end lost 4 bases, and 15 bases lay between the germline ends. CDR3 length: 15 amino acids. Written as DNA, the CDR3 is TGTGCCAGCAGCTTTCGGAGTGCAACGGGCACTGAAGCTTTCTTT. It codes for CASSFRSATGTEAFF. The full variable domain, completed using reference TRBV7-2 and TRBJ1-1, is GAGVSQSPSNKVTEKGKDVELRCDPISGHTALYWYRQSLGQGLEFLIYFQGNSAPDKSGLPSDRFSAERTGGSVSTLTIQRTQQEDSAVYLCASSFRSATGTEAFFGQGTRLTVV.

This rearrangement joins TRBV28 to TRBJ2-7; a weak D match, TRBD1 (6 bases). The germline V gene has CDR1 MDHEN and CDR2 SYDVKM. The length of the CDR3 is 16 residues. V lost 6 bases and J 5 bases, leaving 23 bases between the germline ends. The CDR3 DNA reads TGTGCCAGCAGGCCAGGGGACCCCCGGATTACCGACGAGCAGTACTTC. This translates into CASRPGDPRITDEQYF.

This chain uses TRBV3-1 (or the pseudogene TRBV3-2) with TRBJ1-4; a possible D gene is TRBD1 (6 bases). Between the trimmed V and J ends, which lost 4 bases and 7 bases, there was a span of 16 bases. Germline CDR1 LGHDT, CDR2 YNNKEL (reference sequence). The CDR3 spans 15 residues. CDR3 sequence: CASSPAGQPGEKLFF. The CDR3 DNA is TGTGCCAGCAGCCCAGCCGGACAGCCGGGTGAAAAACTGTTTTTT.

The V call is TRBV9, the J call TRBJ1-2; D is unresolved. V shed 3 bases and J shed 7 bases, with 7 bases lying between them. Germline V gene data show CDR1 as SGDLS and CDR2 as YYNGEE. The CDR3 extends over 11 amino acids. The CDR3 DNA reads as TGTGCCAGCAGCGCTGAGGGTGGCTACACCTTC. Its translation: CASSAEGGYTF. The full variable domain, in which reference TRBV9 and TRBJ1-2 provide the parts outside the CDR3, is DSGVTQTPKHLITATGQRVTLRCSPRSGDLSVYWYQQSLDQGLQFLIQYYNGEERAKGNILERFSAQQFPDLHSELNLSSLELGDSALYFCASSAEGGYTFGSGTRLTVV.

The chain has TRBV6-5 and TRBJ1-1; 10 bases align to TRBD1. CDR1 is MNHEY and CDR2 is SVGAGI in the germline V gene. V lost 6 bases to trimming and J lost 10 bases; unmatched junction nucleotides: 8. The CDR3 has 13 amino acids. The DNA of the CDR3 is TGTGCCAGCAGCCGCGACAGGGGGCGAGGAGCTTTCTTT. It is translated as CASSRDRGRGAFF.

This rearrangement joins TRBV15 to TRBJ2-1; 10 bases are a match to TRBD2. CDR1 is LNHNV, CDR2 YYDKDF, per germline (reference sequence). With V trimmed by 3 bases and J by 5 bases, 4 bases remained unmatched. This CDR3 spans 15 amino acids. For the CDR3, the DNA is TGTGCCACCAGCAGCGGGACTAGCGACCACAATGAGCAGTTCTTC. It specifies CATSSGTSDHNEQFF.

The rearrangement joins TRBV30 to TRBJ1-5; weak D call: TRBD1 (5 bases). Germline V gene lookup returns CDR1 GTSNPN and CDR2 SVGIG (reference sequence). The CDR3 is made up of 14 amino acids. V was pared by 1 base and J by 2 bases, with 9 bases between. CDR3 protein: CAWSGRGGNQPQHF. CDR3 DNA: TGTGCCTGGAGTGGTCGGGGGGGCAATCAGCCCCAGCATTTT.

This clone occurred once. This chain's CDR3 is CASSVVGLVGEQFF. The CDR3 nucleotides read TGTGCCAGCAGCGTAGTGGGACTAGTCGGTGAGCAGTTCTTC. The rearrangement joins TRBV9 to TRBJ2-1, with 8 positions matching TRBD2. The CDR3 runs to 14 residues. Trimming at V came to 0 bases and at J to 9 bases, leaving 5 bases not matched to a gene. Germline values: CDR1 SGDLS, CDR2 YYNGEE.

The chain is built from TRBV5-1 and TRBJ1-2; a possible D gene is TRBD1 (5 bases). Trimming removed 4 bases from V and 0 bases from J, with 19 bases in between. CDR3 size: 17 residues. From germline, CDR1 is SGHRS and CDR2 YFSETQ. CDR3 nucleotides: TGCGCCAGCAGCCTACGCGCGGACACGATGGCTAACTATGGCTACACCTTC. Residues: CASSLRADTMANYGYTF. The whole variable domain, remainder taken from reference TRBV5-1 and TRBJ1-2, is KAGVTQTPRYLIKTRGQQVTLSCSPISGHRSVSWYQQTPGQGLQFLFEYFSETQRNKGNFPGRFSGRQFSNSRSEMNVSTLELGDSALYLCASSLRADTMANYGYTFGSGTRLTVV.

The gene calls are TRBV6-2 or TRBV6-3 and TRBJ1-1; 9 nucleotides line up with TRBD1. Trimming took 2 bases from V and 6 from J; bases not matched to a gene: 1. CDR3 length equals 13 residues. Germline assignment: CDR1 MNHEY and CDR2 SVGEGT. CDR3 DNA: TGTGCCAGCAGTTACGGACAGGGGCCTGAAGCTTTCTTT. Its protein product is CASSYGQGPEAFF.